The sample holds a few counts of the clone carrying this T cell receptor beta chain. Those enrolled, adults aged roughly 18 to 95 years, came from about two dozen US areas. The sample originates from a study of blood T cell repertoires in COVID-19. Study-wide background: Some COVID-19 samples were acute and others convalescent; all came from the United States, Italy and Spain. PBMCs, B-cell-depleted T cells, or T cells were the source of the cDNA or gDNA that made up the material.

Authors' analysis steps: Reference gene primer amplification in the assay estimated nucleated cell counts. This table comes from immunoSEQ multiplex PCR, and its TCRdb copy is limited to in-frame clones, with some not included. That table is the source of V, J and clone size, and D and trimming were worked out from the DNA. The table has around 180,000 clones, around 76% seen once. The ends were cut back, 3 bases at V and 0 bases at J, with 15 bases in the middle. From germline, CDR1 is LNHDA and CDR2 SQIVND (reference sequence). CDR3 size: 18 residues. The rearrangement uses TRBV19 and TRBJ2-6; maybe TRBD1 (5 bases). The sample was PBMCs or T cells enriched from blood (not recorded which). The TCR was taken from a woman aged 50 to 60 with acute COVID-19. CDR3 DNA sequence: TGTGCCAGTAGTATTCAGGCAGGGTTGGACTCTGGGGCCAACGTCCTGACTTTC. Residues: CASSIQAGLDSGANVLTF.